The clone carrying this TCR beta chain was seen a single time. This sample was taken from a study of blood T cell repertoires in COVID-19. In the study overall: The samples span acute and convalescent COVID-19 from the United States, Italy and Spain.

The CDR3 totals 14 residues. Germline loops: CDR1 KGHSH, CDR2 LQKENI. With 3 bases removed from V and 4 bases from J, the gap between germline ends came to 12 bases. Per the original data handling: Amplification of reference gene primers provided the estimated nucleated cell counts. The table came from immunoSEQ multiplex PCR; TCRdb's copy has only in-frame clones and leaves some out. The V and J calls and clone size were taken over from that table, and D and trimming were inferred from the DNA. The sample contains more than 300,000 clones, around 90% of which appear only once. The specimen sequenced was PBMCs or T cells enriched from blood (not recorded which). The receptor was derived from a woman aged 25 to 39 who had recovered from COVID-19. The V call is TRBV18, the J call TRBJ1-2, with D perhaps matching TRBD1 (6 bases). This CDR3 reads CASSPRGLGYGYTF. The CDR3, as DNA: TGTGCCAGCTCACCGCGGGGGCTGGGCTATGGCTACACCTTC.